This T cell receptor (beta chain) derives from a study of technical replicates of blood from a few donors. Profiled with immunoSEQ multiplex PCR; TCRdb holds only in-frame clones, not every one. The data contain 85,000 to 95,000 clones, 90% to 96% of them seen just once; the ten biggest clones take up around 0.4%. This CDR3 is 10 amino acids long. Trimming pared 11 bases from V and 6 bases from J, leaving 9 bases between. Germline V gene lookup returns CDR1 LGHNT and CDR2 FRNRAP. The clonotype comes from a human donor in good health. The source material was T cells isolated from PBMCs. The chain combines TRBV12-5 with TRBJ2-3; D is uncertain. The CDR3 coding sequence is TGTGCTGATCAACGGGATACGCAGTATTTT. This sequence encodes CADQRDTQYF.